Sequencing of this T cell receptor (beta chain) was carried out in a study of OX40 agonist ivuxolimab in advanced cancers. Study summary: The dose-escalation cohort was around 83% male, with a mean age of 60 years, ranging roughly 23 to 85. Two cutaneous melanoma patients and one hepatocellular carcinoma patient, three in all, had partial responses. Regarding the study as a whole: Some nonresponders additionally presented with little normalized T-cell clonal expansion. On average, CD8+ T cells showed a greater number of expanded clones than CD4+.

Worth noting for this clone: The antigen remains unidentified.

Produced via immunoSEQ multiplex PCR; TCRdb's table is partial and in-frame only. Among 70,000 to 85,000 clones, 85% were seen once, and the ten largest hold 5.9%. The germline V gene has CDR1 MDHEN and CDR2 SYDVKM. There are 13 residues in the CDR3. V was pared by 10 bases and J by 3 bases, with 14 bases between. The chain employs TRBV28 and TRBJ2-3; possible D gene TRBD1, 6 bases. The sequenced sample was CD4+ or CD8+ T cells sorted from blood, obtained in a trial of the OX40 agonist ivuxolimab. The origin of this receptor is an adult with an advanced solid tumor such as melanoma, head and neck, liver or kidney cancer. The CDR3 sequence: CATHRAGTDTQYF. The CDR3 region has the DNA TGTGCCACGCACAGGGCAGGGACAGATACGCAGTATTTT. The full variable domain, rest sourced from reference TRBV28 and TRBJ2-3, is DVKVTQSSRYLVKRTGEKVFLECVQDMDHENMFWYRQDPGLGLRLIYFSYDVKMKEKGDIPEGYSVSREKKERFSLILESASTNQTSMYLCATHRAGTDTQYFGPGTRLTVL.